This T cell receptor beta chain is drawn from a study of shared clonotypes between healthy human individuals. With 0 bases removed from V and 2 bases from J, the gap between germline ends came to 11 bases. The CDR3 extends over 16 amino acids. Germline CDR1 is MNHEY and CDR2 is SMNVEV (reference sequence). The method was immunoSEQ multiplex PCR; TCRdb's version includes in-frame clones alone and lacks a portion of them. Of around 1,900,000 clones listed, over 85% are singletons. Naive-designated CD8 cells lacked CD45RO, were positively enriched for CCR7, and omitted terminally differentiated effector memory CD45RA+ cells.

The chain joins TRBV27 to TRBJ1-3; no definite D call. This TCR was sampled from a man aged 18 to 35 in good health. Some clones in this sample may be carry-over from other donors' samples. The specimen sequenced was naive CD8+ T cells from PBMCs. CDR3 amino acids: CASSLSTSGPGNTIYF. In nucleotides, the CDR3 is TGTGCCAGCAGTTTATCCACAAGCGGGCCTGGAAACACCATATATTTT.